Described below is a single T cell receptor (beta chain) sequence and its context. Its matching antigen is unknown. The data were taken from a study of beta chain features in type 1 diabetes. Background on the study: Healthy donors and patients had similar age, gender and cell yields. Study-level points and caveats: Patients with Type 1 diabetes showed moderately but significantly shorter TCRB CDR3s in all four CD4+ subsets. Type 1 diabetes patients had VDJ junctions that carried fewer insertions and more deletions.

Expressed TCRB transcripts were sequenced after all isolated RNA was converted to cDNA. Profiled with immunoSEQ multiplex PCR; TCRdb holds only in-frame clones, not every one. This sample yields 900,000 or so clones, of which 17% are seen a single time; around 0.02% belongs to the top ten. V gave up 3 bases and J gave up 2 bases; unmatched junction bases: 4. The CDR3 extends over 17 amino acids. The germline gives CDR1 KGHSH, CDR2 LQKENI. Purity (above 95%) was reached by all sorted populations. This clonotype was obtained from a young woman in good health. The rearrangement uses TRBV18 and TRBJ2-2, with 12 nucleotides matching TRBD1. Sequencing used naive CD4+ T cells from blood. CDR3 sequence reads: CASSPGTGGTNTGELFF. CDR3 DNA: TGTGCCAGCTCACCTGGGACAGGGGGCACCAACACCGGGGAGCTGTTTTTT. The variable domain in full, with the rest retrieved from reference TRBV18 and TRBJ2-2, is NAGVMQNPRHLVRRRGQEARLRCSPMKGHSHVYWYRQLPEEGLKFMVYLQKENIIDESGMPKERFSAEFPKEGPSILRIQQVVRGDSAAYFCASSPGTGGTNTGELFFGEGSRLTVL.